A single sample gave rise to the 16 T cell receptor beta chains below, sequenced in a study of CD8+ T cells in alopecia areata (dated by TCRdb to the late 2010s). The sample's treatment or condition label, in plain terms: oral pan-JAK inhibitor, 5-10 mg twice daily. Library preparation used the immunoSEQ multiplex PCR assay. RNA was extracted from all samples and reverse transcribed into cDNA as template for TCR sequencing. In TCRdb, the immuneACCESS table is reduced to in-frame sequences with V and J assigned. These tables do not hold every clone; where another copy was compared, an unresolved V gene accounts for under half, and the others remain unexplained. Within this sample are 180,000 or so clones, with approximately 50% of them counted one time only. The ten largest clonotypes hold around 10% of the sample. Sequencing used CD8+ T cells sorted from blood, obtained at week 52, from a patient treated with tofacitinib. The receptors were sampled from a human donor with alopecia areata.

The chain uses TRBV30 and TRBJ1-2; 9 bases agree with TRBD1. This CDR3 has 13 amino acids. With V trimmed by 2 bases and J by 7 bases, 5 bases remained unmatched. CDR1 GTSNPN and CDR2 SVGIG come from the germline V gene (reference sequence). CDR3 amino acids: CAWSTTGGGGYTF. The CDR3 DNA sequence: TGTGCCTGGAGTACAACAGGGGGCGGTGGCTACACCTTC. Together with reference TRBV30 and TRBJ1-2, the CDR3 gives the full variable domain: SQTIHQWPATLVQPVGSPLSLECTVEGTSNPNLYWYRQAAGRGLQLLFYSVGIGQISSEVPQNLSASRPQDRQFILSSKKLLLSDSGFYLCAWSTTGGGGYTFGSGTRLTVV.

This clone came up a few times. This chain joins TRBV15 and TRBJ1-1; D is undetermined. The CDR3 is 14 residues long. Trimming removed 0 bases from V and 0 bases from J, with 5 bases in between. Looked up from germline, CDR1 is LNHNV and CDR2 is YYDKDF (reference sequence). CDR3 loop: CATSRDILNTEAFF. The CDR3 nucleotides are TGTGCCACCAGCAGAGATATCCTGAACACTGAAGCTTTCTTT. Complete variable domain (other parts from reference TRBV15 and TRBJ1-1): DAMVIQNPRYQVTQFGKPVTLSCSQTLNHNVMYWYQQKSSQAPKLLFHYYDKDFNNEADTPDNFQSRRPNTSFCFLDIRSPGLGDTAMYLCATSRDILNTEAFFGQGTRLTVV.

The sample holds a few counts of this clone. V gene TRBV7-6 combines with J gene TRBJ1-6; D unresolved. The CDR3 has 14 amino acids. Trimming removed 0 bases at V and 5 bases at J, with 5 bases between. Germline V CDR1 and CDR2: SGHVS, FNYEAQ. The CDR3 nucleotides are TGTGCCAGCAGCTTAGCGGACCATAATTCACCCCTCCACTTT. Encoded protein: CASSLADHNSPLHF.

This clone was detected a few times. The V gene is TRBV27, the J gene TRBJ1-4; 10 bases agree with TRBD1. This CDR3 region has 16 residues. The trim removed 0 bases at V and 8 bases at J, leaving 6 bases unmatched. Germline V gene lookup returns CDR1 MNHEY and CDR2 SMNVEV (reference sequence). CDR3 DNA: TGTGCCAGCAGTTTATCTCCGGGGACAGGGGACGAAAAACTGTTTTTT. This gives the protein CASSLSPGTGDEKLFF.

The V and J genes are TRBV5-4 and TRBJ2-6, with D uncertain. This CDR3 region has 13 residues. Per germline, CDR1 SGHNT and CDR2 YYREEE (reference sequence). V was shortened by 4 bases and J by 1 base, with 3 bases between the two germline ends. The CDR3 loop reads CASSVSGANVLTF. Written as DNA, the CDR3 is TGTGCCAGCAGCGTTTCTGGGGCCAACGTCCTGACTTTC. The full variable domain, with the rest looked up from reference TRBV5-4 and TRBJ2-6, is ETGVTQSPTHLIKTRGQQVTLRCSSQSGHNTVSWYQQALGQGPQFIFQYYREEENGRGNFPPRFSGLQFPNYSSELNVNALELDDSALYLCASSVSGANVLTFGAGSRLTVL.

This chain connects TRBV19 to TRBJ2-2; 7 bases fit TRBD1. CDR1 and CDR2 (germline): LNHDA, SQIVND (reference sequence). There are 13 residues in the CDR3. The V gene end was trimmed by 11 bases and the J gene end by 5 bases; junction bases not matched to a gene: 8. CDR3 sequence (DNA): TGTGCCTGCGCAGGGGGTTATACCGGGGAGCTGTTTTTT. This translates into CACAGGYTGELFF.

About this clone itself: This sample includes further DNA sequences coding for the same CDR3. This chain links TRBV29-1 with TRBJ1-5, with 7 bases matching TRBD1. The germline CDR1 and CDR2 sequences are SQVTM and ANQGSEA. V lost 6 bases, J lost 2 bases, and 1 base stayed unmatched. The CDR3 sequence is 12 residues long. The CDR3: CSVGTGNQPQHF. CDR3 in DNA: TGCAGCGTCGGGACAGGCAATCAGCCCCAGCATTTT.

The chain couples TRBV6-6 to TRBJ2-3; tentative D call: TRBD2 (6 bases). V lost 11 bases, J lost 1 base, and 16 bases lay in between. Germline V gene data show CDR1 as MNHNY and CDR2 as SVGAGI (reference sequence). The CDR3 consists of 14 residues. DNA of the CDR3: TGTGCCTTGCGGAGTAGCGGAGGCACAGATACGCAGTATTTT. The encoded protein is CALRSSGGTDTQYF.

The chain links TRBV6-5 to TRBJ2-5; 8 nucleotides match TRBD1. Germline V gene lookup returns CDR1 MNHEY and CDR2 SVGAGI. The CDR3 has 16 residues. After removal of 3 bases from V and 2 bases from J, the junction contained 8 bases not matched to a gene. This chain's CDR3 is CASSYGAGTGQETQYF. CDR3 bases: TGTGCCAGCAGTTATGGGGCCGGGACAGGTCAAGAGACCCAGTACTTC.

This clone was picked up a small number of times. The chain is built from TRBV9 and TRBJ2-2, with no clear D. CDR1 and CDR2 from the germline V gene are SGDLS and YYNGEE. Trimming shortened V by 4 bases and J by 7 bases, and 11 bases separated the two germline ends. This CDR3 has 13 residues. CDR3 sequence reads: CASSPRIGGELFF. The CDR3 bases are TGTGCCAGCAGCCCCCGGATAGGCGGGGAGCTGTTTTTT.

The chain joins TRBV2 to TRBJ2-3, with D unclear. The CDR3 spans 17 residues. The V gene lost 3 bases and the J gene lost 5 bases, with 21 bases spanning the gap. The germline CDR1 and CDR2 sequences are SNHLY and FYNNEI. CDR3 DNA: TGTGCCAGCAGTGATCCCCGGGTCAGTGTTAGTGAAGATACGCAGTATTTT. Translating gives CASSDPRVSVSEDTQYF.

This clone occurred a few times. The V and J genes are TRBV19 and TRBJ1-1, with D maybe TRBD1 (5 bases). This CDR3 spans 15 amino acids. V gave up 0 bases and J gave up 6 bases, with 14 bases separating them. Germline assignment: CDR1 LNHDA and CDR2 SQIVND (reference sequence). CDR3 nucleotide sequence: TGTGCCAGTAGTATAGATCGGCAGGGCAATCCTGAAGCTTTCTTT. It is translated as CASSIDRQGNPEAFF.

This clone has more than one count but fewer than ten. This chain connects TRBV13 to TRBJ2-7; no definite D call. Per the germline V gene, CDR1 is PRHDT and CDR2 is FYEKMQ (reference sequence). V was pared by 0 bases and J by 4 bases, with 10 bases between. There are 14 residues in the CDR3. CDR3 sequence reads: CASSLGSIPYEQYF. The CDR3 DNA follows: TGTGCCAGCAGCTTAGGCTCGATACCGTACGAGCAGTACTTC.

On this clone itself: The junction does not match germline at one end; this may be a read error. The chain joins TRBV2 to TRBJ1-2, with D possibly being TRBD1 (5 bases). Germline CDR1 reads SNHLY; CDR2 reads FYNNEI. CDR3 length: 12 amino acids. CDR3 sequence reads: CASSESGGGSGF. The CDR3 nucleotides read TGTGCCAGCAGTGAATCCGGCGGGGGGTCTGGGTTC.

This chain uses TRBV30 with TRBJ1-5; D might be TRBD1 (5 bases). CDR3 length: 13 amino acids. Germline V gives CDR1 GTSNPN, CDR2 SVGIG (reference sequence). V lost 4 bases, J lost 0 bases, and 7 bases lay in between. CDR3 in DNA: TGTGCCTGGACTGGGGGTAGCAATCAGCCCCAGCATTTT. Protein product: CAWTGGSNQPQHF.

The chain has TRBV4-2 and TRBJ2-2, with 9 nucleotides matching TRBD1. CDR1 LGHNA and CDR2 YNFKEQ come from the germline V gene. V shed 1 base and J 3 bases; nucleotides not matched to a gene: 0. The CDR3 is 15 residues long. CDR3: CASSQGQGDTGELFF. Here the CDR3 DNA reads TGTGCCAGCAGCCAAGGACAGGGGGACACCGGGGAGCTGTTTTTT.